Below, 21 T cell receptor beta chains from the same sample are listed, as sequenced in a study of T cells in Graves' hyperthyroidism and ophthalmopathy. There were TCR beta CDR3 regions amplified from RNA transcripts. A first-round RT-PCR of the TCR CDR3 used the HTBI primer set. One entry per CDR3 protein, called by TCRdb with MiXCR from the multiplex PCR reads. The table lists 730,000 or so distinct CDR3 sequences, 15% to 20% of them singletons. The specimen was blood. Every receptor here comes from a woman between 45 and 60 years old with Graves' hyperthyroidism that later progressed to Graves' ophthalmopathy.

This chain connects TRBV9 to TRBJ2-5; possible D gene TRBD1, 5 bases. The CDR3 extends over 16 amino acids. Trimming pared 1 base from V and 4 bases from J, leaving 17 bases between. The germline V gene encodes CDR1 SGDLS and CDR2 YYNGEE. The chain's CDR3 is CASSVSAGWRGETQYF. For the CDR3, the DNA is TGTGCCAGCAGCGTATCGGCAGGGTGGCGTGGAGAGACCCAGTACTTC.

The CDR3 nucleotides are TGTGCCATCAGTGATACGTCAGGGGGCATTCAGCCCCAGCATTTT. Translated: CAISDTSGGIQPQHF. The chain couples TRBV10-3 to TRBJ1-5; TRBD1 aligns across 8 bases. The CDR3 length is 15 residues. J gave up 6 bases and V 3 bases, and 7 bases lay outside the gene matches. CDR1 ENHRY and CDR2 SYGVKD come from the germline V gene.

The chain employs TRBV2 and TRBJ2-1, with D possibly TRBD1 on 5 matching bases. The germline CDR1 and CDR2 sequences are SNHLY and FYNNEI. CDR3 length: 13 residues. Trimming shortened V by 1 base and J by 9 bases, and 10 bases separated the two germline ends. The CDR3 reads CASSEGWGTEQFF. The CDR3 region has the DNA TGTGCCAGCAGTGAAGGGTGGGGCACTGAGCAGTTCTTC.

This clonotype was detected ten times or more. The V and J genes are TRBV11-2 and TRBJ1-2; the D is unclear. The germline V gene encodes CDR1 SGHAT and CDR2 FQNNGV. The CDR3 runs to 13 residues. V was clipped by 3 bases and J by 8 bases, with 13 bases between them. The CDR3 loop is CASSLGAERGYTF. CDR3 nucleotide sequence: TGTGCCAGCAGCTTGGGCGCTGAACGCGGCTACACCTTC.

The rearrangement joins TRBV24-1 to TRBJ1-5; no definite D call. This CDR3 is built from 13 residues. The germline V gene encodes CDR1 KGHDR and CDR2 SFDVKD. V shed 2 bases and J shed 6 bases, with 7 bases lying between them. In DNA, the CDR3 is TGTGCCACCAGTGATTCGGAGGGTCAGCCCCAGCATTTT. Translated, it gives CATSDSEGQPQHF.

This clonotype was seen a few times. V and J are TRBV20-1 and TRBJ2-1; 8 bases match TRBD2. CDR1 DFQATT and CDR2 SNEGSKA come from the germline V gene (reference sequence). Trimming removed 3 bases from V and 6 bases from J; junction bases left unmatched: 10. The CDR3 extends over 15 amino acids. CDR3 coding DNA: TGCAGTGCTAGCCCCCCAGCGGGGGTCCTCAATGAGCAGTTCTTC. Translating gives CSASPPAGVLNEQFF.

This clonotype has ten or more counts. The rearrangement joins TRBV18 to TRBJ2-7; possible D gene TRBD1, 6 bases. Germline CDR1 is KGHSH and CDR2 is LQKENI. The V end lost 0 bases, the J end lost 7 bases, and 19 bases lay between the germline ends. The CDR3 extends over 16 amino acids. CDR3 coding DNA: TGTGCCAGCTCACCACCATTCGGGACAACCCGAGAAGAGCAGTACTTC. It yields the protein CASSPPFGTTREEQYF.

This clonotype occurred a few times. V and J are TRBV2 and TRBJ2-3, with 11 bases fitting TRBD2. The CDR3 spans 18 residues. Germline-derived CDR1 and CDR2 are SNHLY and FYNNEI. Trimming at V came to 4 bases and at J to 4 bases, leaving 13 bases not matched to a gene. Written as DNA, the CDR3 is TGTGCCAGCAGTGTCCCGCGGGGTAATAGCGGGGGGGCAGATACGCAGTATTTT. Translation gives CASSVPRGNSGGADTQYF.

CDR3 nucleotide sequence: TGCAGTGCTAGTATTGACACCTCCTATAATTCACCCCTCCACTTT. Amino acid sequence: CSASIDTSYNSPLHF. The chain has TRBV20-1 and TRBJ1-6, with D uncertain. Germline V lookup: CDR1 DFQATT, CDR2 SNEGSKA (reference sequence). V was shortened by 3 bases and J by 0 bases, with 9 bases between the two germline ends. This CDR3 comprises 15 residues.

The sample holds many counts of this clonotype. The genes are TRBV7-2 and TRBJ2-5; TRBD2 matches at 8 bases. V was clipped by 3 bases and J by 4 bases; unmatched bases: 4. The CDR3 spans 14 residues. Looked up from germline, CDR1 is SGHTA and CDR2 is FQGNSA. CDR3 protein: CASSFPAGGETQYF. CDR3 DNA: TGTGCCAGCAGCTTTCCTGCGGGGGGAGAGACCCAGTACTTC.

The V call is TRBV30, the J call TRBJ2-3; D is ambiguous. Deletions cut 2 bases from V and 0 bases from J, with 6 bases between. The length of the CDR3 is 13 residues. Germline CDR1 and CDR2: GTSNPN and SVGIG (reference sequence). CDR3 DNA: TGTGCCTGGAGTTACCGTAGCACAGATACGCAGTATTTT. It specifies CAWSYRSTDTQYF.

This clonotype was seen ten or more times. The chain is built from TRBV7-2 and TRBJ2-3; the match to TRBD1 covers 7 bases. The CDR3 extends over 16 amino acids. Per germline, CDR1 SGHTA and CDR2 FQGNSA. Unmatched junction bases numbered 8, after V lost 5 bases and J lost 0 bases. The CDR3 sequence: CASSPGQVHSTDTQYF. The DNA of the CDR3 is TGTGCCAGCAGCCCTGGACAGGTTCATAGCACAGATACGCAGTATTTT.

This clonotype was observed at least ten times. This chain joins TRBV18 and TRBJ2-1, with D possibly being TRBD1 or TRBD2 (6 bases each). Germline V gives CDR1 KGHSH, CDR2 LQKENI. Trimming took off 0 bases at V and 1 base at J, with 10 bases between the two ends. The CDR3 consists of 16 residues. The CDR3 DNA is TGTGCCAGCTCACCACCGGGGGGCGCGTCCTACAATGAGCAGTTCTTC. Its translation: CASSPPGGASYNEQFF.

This clonotype was recorded a few times. The rearrangement uses TRBV7-9 and TRBJ2-5; D unclear. Per germline, CDR1 SEHNR and CDR2 FQNEAQ (reference sequence). This CDR3 is built from 16 residues. The V gene lost 2 bases and the J gene lost 2 bases, with 15 bases spanning the gap. The DNA for the CDR3 is TGTGCCAGCAGCTTACCAGAAACTCGCTTGCAAGAGACCCAGTACTTC. It is translated as CASSLPETRLQETQYF.

This clonotype was seen repeatedly, ten times or more. The chain recombines TRBV20-1 with TRBJ2-7; D is unclear. The CDR3 has 13 amino acids. Trimming stripped 3 bases from V and 2 bases from J, with 11 bases between. Germline V gene sequence: CDR1 DFQATT, CDR2 SNEGSKA (reference sequence). The CDR3 DNA is TGCAGTGCTAGTTCTGGGGTCGCCTACGAGCAGTACTTC. Its protein product is CSASSGVAYEQYF.

The chain carries TRBV7-3 and TRBJ1-2, with 9 bases matching TRBD1. CDR3 length: 15 residues. Germline CDR1 is SGHTA and CDR2 is FQGTGA. The V gene end was trimmed by 2 bases and the J gene end by 8 bases; junction bases not matched to a gene: 9. Here the CDR3 DNA reads TGTGCCAGCAGCTTAGGGGGACAGGGAGGTGAAGGCTACACCTTC. Encoded protein: CASSLGGQGGEGYTF.

DNA for the CDR3: TGCAGACCAGGGAACCTGAACACTGAAGCTTTCTTT. It codes for CRPGNLNTEAFF. The J gene is TRBJ1-1, the V gene TRBV20-1; a weak D match, TRBD1 (5 bases). This CDR3 spans 12 amino acids. Germline V gives CDR1 DFQATT, CDR2 SNEGSKA (reference sequence).

This clonotype was counted at least ten times. The V gene is TRBV5-1, the J gene TRBJ1-2; D unclear. Germline V gives CDR1 SGHRS, CDR2 YFSETQ. This CDR3 region has 16 residues. Trimming removed 0 bases at V and 0 bases at J, with 12 bases between. The CDR3: CASSLAFAESNYGYTF. Here the CDR3 DNA reads TGCGCCAGCAGCTTGGCCTTCGCGGAATCTAACTATGGCTACACCTTC.

This clonotype was observed at least ten times. The chain uses TRBV30 and TRBJ1-5; TRBD1 agrees at 7 bases. There are 15 residues in the CDR3. Germline V gene data show CDR1 as GTSNPN and CDR2 as SVGIG (reference sequence). The V and J ends lost 3 bases and 0 bases, in that order; junction bases with no gene match: 5. The CDR3 nucleotides read TGTGCCTGGAGCACAGGGGACTATAGCAATCAGCCCCAGCATTTT. Protein product: CAWSTGDYSNQPQHF.

This clonotype occurred many times. The chain uses TRBV6-1 and TRBJ2-1; D not certain. Germline V gene lookup returns CDR1 MNHNS and CDR2 SASEGT. Trimming pared 1 base from V and 7 bases from J, leaving 14 bases between. CDR3 length equals 15 residues. The CDR3 DNA reads as TGTGCCAGCAGTGAAGAGTCCTTATGGGGAAATGAGCAGTTCTTC. Amino acids: CASSEESLWGNEQFF.

This clonotype appeared many times. The genes are TRBV30 and TRBJ1-1; D call uncertain. Trimming took 4 bases from V and 9 from J, leaving 15 bases between them. This CDR3 is built from 12 residues. Germline CDR1 is GTSNPN and CDR2 is SVGIG (reference sequence). DNA for the CDR3: TGTGCCTGGACCTATCAGGAACAGAAAGCTTTCTTT. Its translation is CAWTYQEQKAFF.